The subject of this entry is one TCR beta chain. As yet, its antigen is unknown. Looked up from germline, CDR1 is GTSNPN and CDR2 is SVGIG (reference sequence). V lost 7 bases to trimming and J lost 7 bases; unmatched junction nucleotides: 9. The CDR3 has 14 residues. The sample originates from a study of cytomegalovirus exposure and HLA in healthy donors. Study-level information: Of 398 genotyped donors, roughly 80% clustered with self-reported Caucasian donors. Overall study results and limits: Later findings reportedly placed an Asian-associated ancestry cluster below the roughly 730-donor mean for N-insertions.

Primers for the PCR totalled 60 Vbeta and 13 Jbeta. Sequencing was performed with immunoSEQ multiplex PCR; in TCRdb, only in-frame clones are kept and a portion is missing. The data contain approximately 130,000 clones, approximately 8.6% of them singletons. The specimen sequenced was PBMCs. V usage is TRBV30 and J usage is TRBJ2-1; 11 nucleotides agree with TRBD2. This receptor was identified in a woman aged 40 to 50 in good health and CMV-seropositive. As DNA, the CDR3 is TGTGCCTTTAACTTAGCGGGGGGGTCTAATGAGCAGTTCTTC. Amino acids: CAFNLAGGSNEQFF.